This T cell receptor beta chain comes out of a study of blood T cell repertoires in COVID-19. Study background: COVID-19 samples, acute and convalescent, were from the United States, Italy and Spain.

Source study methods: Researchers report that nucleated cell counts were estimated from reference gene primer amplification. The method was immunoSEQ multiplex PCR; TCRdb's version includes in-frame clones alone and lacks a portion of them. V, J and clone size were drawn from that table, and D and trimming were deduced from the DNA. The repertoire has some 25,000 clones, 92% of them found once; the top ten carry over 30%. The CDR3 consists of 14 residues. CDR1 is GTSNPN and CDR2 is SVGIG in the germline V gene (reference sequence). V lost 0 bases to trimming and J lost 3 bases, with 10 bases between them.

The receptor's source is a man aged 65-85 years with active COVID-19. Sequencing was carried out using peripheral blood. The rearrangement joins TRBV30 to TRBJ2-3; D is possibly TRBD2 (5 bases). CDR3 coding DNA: TGTGCCTGGAGTGTACGAGGGAGAACAGATACGCAGTATTTT. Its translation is CAWSVRGRTDTQYF.